The 4 T cell receptor beta chains in this list originate from one sample, sequenced in a study of naive and memory T cell subsets. The SP2 primer and nested alpha and beta constant region primers amplified ligated cDNA in four rounds. From the 5' RACE reads, TCRdb called clonotypes with MiXCR, one entry per CDR3 protein. The repertoire holds roughly 60,000 distinct CDR3 sequences, with 8% as singletons. The library had UMIs added by 3' ligation of an oligonucleotide to TCR cDNA. These receptors came from a female donor in good health.

This clonotype was picked up a small number of times. The genes are TRBV30 and TRBJ2-7; D not resolved. Germline CDR1 reads GTSNPN; CDR2 reads SVGIG (reference sequence). CDR3 length: 15 amino acids. The V and J ends lost 5 bases and 6 bases respectively, with 23 bases between them. CDR3 nucleotides: TGTGCCTGGGCTCCCTTAATAGATCGTGTCGCCGAGCAGTACTTC. This translates into CAWAPLIDRVAEQYF.

Details on this clonotype: A much larger clone differs by one base, so this may be a read error. This chain uses TRBV7-9 with TRBJ2-7, with D maybe TRBD2 (7 bases). Germline values: CDR1 SEHNR, CDR2 FQNEAQ (reference sequence). V dropped 5 bases and J dropped 2 bases, with 19 bases sitting between them. The CDR3 length is 16 residues. In nucleotides, the CDR3 is TGTGCCAGCAGCGGACAGACTAGCAGCAAACCCTACGAGCAGTACTTC. It specifies CASSGQTSSKPYEQYF.

This clonotype was observed a few times. CDR3 DNA sequence: TGCAGCGTTTATGGGGGGTCCTACAATGAGCAGTTCTTC. Amino acids: CSVYGGSYNEQFF. The rearrangement links TRBV29-1 to TRBJ2-1, with D possibly TRBD2 on 6 matching bases. The CDR3 covers 13 residues. The V gene's germline CDR1 is SQVTM and CDR2 ANQGSEA. Trimming took 5 bases from V and 1 from J, leaving 9 bases between them.

As to this clonotype: This may be a read error: a much more frequent sequence differs by one nucleotide. The chain uses TRBV18 and TRBJ1-5; D gene ambiguous. The germline V gene has CDR1 KGHSH and CDR2 LQKENI. The V gene lost 4 bases and the J gene lost 5 bases, with 18 bases spanning the gap. The CDR3 sequence is 16 residues long. CDR3 sequence reads: CASSLMEGRPDQPQHF. DNA for the CDR3: TGTGCCAGCTCACTAATGGAGGGCAGGCCTGATCAGCCCCAGCATTTT.